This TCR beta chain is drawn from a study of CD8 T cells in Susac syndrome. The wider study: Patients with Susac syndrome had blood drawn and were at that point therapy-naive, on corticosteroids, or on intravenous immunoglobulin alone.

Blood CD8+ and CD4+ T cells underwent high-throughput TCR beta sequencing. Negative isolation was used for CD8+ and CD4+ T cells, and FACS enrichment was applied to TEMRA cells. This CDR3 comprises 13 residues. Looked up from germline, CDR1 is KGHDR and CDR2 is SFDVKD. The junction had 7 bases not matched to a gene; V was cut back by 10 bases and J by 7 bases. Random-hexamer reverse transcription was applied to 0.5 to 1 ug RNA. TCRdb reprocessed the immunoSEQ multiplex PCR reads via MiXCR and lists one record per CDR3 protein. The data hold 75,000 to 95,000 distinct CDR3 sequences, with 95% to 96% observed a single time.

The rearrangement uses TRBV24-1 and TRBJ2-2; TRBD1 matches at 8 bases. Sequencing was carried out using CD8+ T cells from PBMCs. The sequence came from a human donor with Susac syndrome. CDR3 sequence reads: CATKNRGNGELFF. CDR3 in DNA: TGTGCCACAAAAAACAGGGGGAACGGGGAGCTGTTTTTT.